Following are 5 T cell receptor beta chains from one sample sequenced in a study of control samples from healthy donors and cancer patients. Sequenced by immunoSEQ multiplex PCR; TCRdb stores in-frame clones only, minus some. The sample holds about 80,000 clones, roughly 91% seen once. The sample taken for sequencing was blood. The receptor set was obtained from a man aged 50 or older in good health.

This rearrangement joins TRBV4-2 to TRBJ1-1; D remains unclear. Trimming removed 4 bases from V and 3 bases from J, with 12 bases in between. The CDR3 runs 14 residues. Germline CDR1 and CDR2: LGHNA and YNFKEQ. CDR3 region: CASSPSGRDTEAFF. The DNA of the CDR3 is TGTGCCAGCAGCCCCTCGGGGAGGGACACTGAAGCTTTCTTT.

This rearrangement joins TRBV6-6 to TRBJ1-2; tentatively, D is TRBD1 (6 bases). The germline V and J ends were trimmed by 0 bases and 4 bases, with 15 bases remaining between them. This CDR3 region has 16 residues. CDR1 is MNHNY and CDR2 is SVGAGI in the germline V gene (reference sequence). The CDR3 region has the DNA TGTGCCAGCAGTTACTCAGACGGCAGGGGCCCCTATGGCTACACCTTC. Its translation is CASSYSDGRGPYGYTF.

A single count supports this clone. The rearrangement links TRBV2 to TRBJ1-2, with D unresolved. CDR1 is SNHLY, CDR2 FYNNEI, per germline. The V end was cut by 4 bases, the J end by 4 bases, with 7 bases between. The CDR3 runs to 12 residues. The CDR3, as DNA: TGTGCCAGCAGTGCCATCGGCTATGGCTACACCTTC. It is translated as CASSAIGYGYTF.

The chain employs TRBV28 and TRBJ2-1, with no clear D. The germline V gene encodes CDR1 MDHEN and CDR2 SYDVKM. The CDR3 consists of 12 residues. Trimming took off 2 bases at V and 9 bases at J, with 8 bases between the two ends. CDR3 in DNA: TGTGCCAGCAGTTTAACTCTCCCTGAGCAGTTCTTC. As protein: CASSLTLPEQFF.

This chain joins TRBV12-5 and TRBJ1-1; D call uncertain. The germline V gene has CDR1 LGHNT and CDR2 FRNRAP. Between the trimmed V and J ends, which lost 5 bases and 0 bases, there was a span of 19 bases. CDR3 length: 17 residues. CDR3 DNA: TGTGCTAGTGGTCCGCCCTTTGAGGCAGTTATGAACACTGAAGCTTTCTTT. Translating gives CASGPPFEAVMNTEAFF.